These T cell receptor beta chains were read from a single sample in a study of T cells in narcolepsy. Assay used: immunoSEQ multiplex PCR; TCRdb lists only in-frame clones, some missing. The sample lists fewer than 35,000 clones; approximately 78% were seen once. Sequences were obtained from CD45RA- memory CD4+ T cells from PBMCs. These receptors were collected from a human donor with narcolepsy. The CDR3 runs from the conserved cysteine through the conserved F or W. D genes are given only for firm matches. Clone sizes are given selectively: once, few, many, or a class where the clone is expanded.

j_call,clone_size,d_call,v_call,cdr3_nt,cdr3_aa
TRBJ2-7,NA,NA,TRBV13,TGTGCCAGCAGCTTCTGGACGCGGGAGCAGTACTTC,CASSFWTREQYF
TRBJ1-5,NA,NA,TRBV5-4,TGTGCCAGCAGCGCCCCTAATCAGCCCCAGCATTTT,CASSAPNQPQHF
TRBJ2-4,NA,NA,TRBV30,TGTGCCTGGAGTGGTTCAGGCCCGTGGCAGTACTTC,CAWSGSGPWQYF
TRBJ2-1,NA,NA,TRBV6-5,TGTGCCAGCAGTGGGGGGATCAATGAGCAGTTCTTC,CASSGGINEQFF
TRBJ1-6,NA,NA,TRBV19,TGTGCCAGTAGTACACAGCATGGGCAGGGTAATTCACCCCTCCACTTT,CASSTQHGQGNSPLHF
TRBJ2-3,few,TRBD2,TRBV10-3,TGTGCCACCACGGCGGGAGGTCGGACAGATACGCAGTATTTT,CATTAGGRTDTQYF
TRBJ2-6,NA,NA,TRBV7-3,TGTGCCAGCAGCTTAGACAGTTCCGGGGCCAACGTCCTGACTTTC,CASSLDSSGANVLTF
TRBJ2-6,once,NA,TRBV7-8,TGTGCCAGCCCTCGTGGCAGACGAGGAGCTGGGGCCAACGTCCTGACTTTC,CASPRGRRGAGANVLTF
TRBJ2-3,NA,TRBD2,TRBV5-1,TGCGCCAGCCAATGGCGGGAGGGTAGCACAGATACGCAGTATTTT,CASQWREGSTDTQYF
TRBJ1-4,NA,NA,TRBV11-2,TGTGCCAGCAGCACAAGGGGGACTACGAATGAAAAACTGTTTTTT,CASSTRGTTNEKLFF
TRBJ1-1,NA,TRBD1,TRBV7-3,TGTGCCAGCAGCGCACAACAGGGGTCTAAAGCTTTCTTT,CASSAQQGSKAFF
TRBJ2-1,NA,NA,TRBV11-3,TGTGCCAGCAGCCCAGGGCGTTTGGAGAATGAGCAGTTCTTC,CASSPGRLENEQFF
TRBJ2-7,NA,TRBD1,TRBV5-1,TGCGCCAGCAGCTTGAGGACAGGGGTCTACGAGCAGTACTTC,CASSLRTGVYEQYF
TRBJ2-5,NA,NA,TRBV28,TGTGCCAGCAGTTTGGTGGCGATCCAAGAGACCCAGTACTTC,CASSLVAIQETQYF
TRBJ1-4,NA,NA,TRBV30,TGTGCCTGGAGTGTGGAGACAGTGAATGAAAAACTGTTTTTT,CAWSVETVNEKLFF
TRBJ2-7,NA,NA,TRBV6-5,TGTGCCAGCAGCTCGGGATCCTGCTACGAGCAGTACTTC,CASSSGSCYEQYF
TRBJ1-5,NA,NA,TRBV2,TGTGCCAGCAGGGACGGGAGCAGGGGACAGCCCCAGCATTTT,CASRDGSRGQPQHF
TRBJ1-4,once,NA,TRBV29-1,TGCAGCGTAACAGTCAATGAAAAACTGTTTTTT,CSVTVNEKLFF
TRBJ2-1,NA,NA,TRBV5-4,TGTGCCAGCAACTCCCGTGGGGGGGCGCATGAGCAGTTCTTC,CASNSRGGAHEQFF
TRBJ1-2,NA,TRBD1,TRBV29-1,TGCAGCGTTATTACTGACAGGGAGCTTGGCTACACCTTC,CSVITDRELGYTF
TRBJ1-2,few,NA,TRBV6-5,TGTGCCAGCAGTCTAAACGACAGGACTGGCTACACCTTC,CASSLNDRTGYTF
TRBJ1-1,NA,TRBD1,TRBV4-3,TGCGCCAGCAGCCAGCAACCGGGACAGGGCCTCATGAACACTGAAGCTTTCTTT,CASSQQPGQGLMNTEAFF
TRBJ2-5,NA,TRBD2,TRBV2,TGTGCCAGCAGACGAGTAGCGGGCGCCCAAGAGACCCAGTACTTC,CASRRVAGAQETQYF
TRBJ2-2,NA,NA,TRBV5-1,TGCGCCAGCAAGGAAGGAGGCAATATGAACACCGGGGAGCTGTTTTTT,CASKEGGNMNTGELFF
TRBJ2-3,NA,NA,TRBV10-1,TGCGCCAGCAGTGACAGGGGTGGCACAGATACGCAGTATTTT,CASSDRGGTDTQYF
TRBJ2-3,NA,NA,TRBV29-1,TGCAGCGTCTCACGGACCTCCACAGATACGCAGTATTTT,CSVSRTSTDTQYF
TRBJ1-1,NA,NA,TRBV29-1,TGCAGCGTTGCGGCAGGGAGGGGCACTGAAGCTTTCTTT,CSVAAGRGTEAFF
TRBJ1-1,NA,NA,TRBV5-4,TGTGCCAGCAGCTTGGCCGGCAGGGGGAACACTGAAGCTTTCTTT,CASSLAGRGNTEAFF
TRBJ2-5,NA,NA,TRBV9,TGTGCCAGCAGCCCGGGGCCCACCCCTCAAGAGACCCAGTACTTC,CASSPGPTPQETQYF
TRBJ1-2,NA,NA,TRBV25-1,TGTGCCAGCAATAACGGTTATGGCTACACCTTC,CASNNGYGYTF
TRBJ1-1,NA,NA,TRBV19,TGTGCCAGTAGCCAACAGGGACTTGGAACTGAAGCTTTCTTT,CASSQQGLGTEAFF